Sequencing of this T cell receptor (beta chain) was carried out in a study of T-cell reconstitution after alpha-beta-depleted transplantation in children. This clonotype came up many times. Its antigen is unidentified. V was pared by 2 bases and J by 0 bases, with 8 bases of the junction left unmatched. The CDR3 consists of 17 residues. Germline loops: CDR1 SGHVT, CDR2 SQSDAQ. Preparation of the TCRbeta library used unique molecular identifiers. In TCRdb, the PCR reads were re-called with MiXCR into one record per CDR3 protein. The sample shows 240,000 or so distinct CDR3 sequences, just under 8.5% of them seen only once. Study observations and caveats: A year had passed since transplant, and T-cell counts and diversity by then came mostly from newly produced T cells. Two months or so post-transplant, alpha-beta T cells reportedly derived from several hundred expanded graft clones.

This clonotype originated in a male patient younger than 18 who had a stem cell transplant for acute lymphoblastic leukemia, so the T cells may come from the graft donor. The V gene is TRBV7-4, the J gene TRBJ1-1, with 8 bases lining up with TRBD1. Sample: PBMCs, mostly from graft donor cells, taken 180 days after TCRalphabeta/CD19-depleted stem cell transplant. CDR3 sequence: CASSLRSDRVMNTEAFF. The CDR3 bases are TGTGCCAGCAGCTTAAGGTCGGACAGGGTAATGAACACTGAAGCTTTCTTT.